The next 28 T cell receptor beta chains were all read from a single sample in a study of control samples from healthy donors and cancer patients. Only in-frame clones appear in the TCRdb table, and some are missing; sequencing was by immunoSEQ multiplex PCR. The sample yields around 84,000 clones, 80% to 90% seen once. Sequenced: PBMCs. The receptors were sampled from a man in his sixties with head and neck cancer.

This clone has just one count. This chain links TRBV28 with TRBJ2-5; 10 nucleotides agree with TRBD2. V lost 6 bases, J lost 4 bases, and 8 bases stayed unmatched. CDR1 MDHEN and CDR2 SYDVKM come from the germline V gene. This CDR3 is 15 amino acids long. The CDR3 region is CASSLSGRGIETQYF. CDR3 in DNA: TGTGCCAGCAGCTTAAGCGGGAGGGGGATAGAGACCCAGTACTTC.

The CDR3 sequence: CASSLGRQGAREKLFF. The CDR3 DNA sequence: TGTGCCAGCAGTTTAGGCCGACAGGGGGCGAGGGAAAAACTGTTTTTT. This chain uses TRBV28 with TRBJ1-4; 10 positions match TRBD1. After removal of 2 bases from V and 8 bases from J, the junction contained 8 bases not matched to a gene. From germline, CDR1 is MDHEN and CDR2 SYDVKM. The CDR3 consists of 16 residues.

The rearrangement uses TRBV24-1 and TRBJ2-7; D could derive from TRBD1 or TRBD2 (5 bases each). V lost 7 bases, J lost 4 bases, and 16 bases lay in between. The CDR3 loop spans 14 amino acids. CDR1 KGHDR and CDR2 SFDVKD come from the germline V gene. CDR3: CATSPGQGPYEQYF. The CDR3 bases are TGTGCCACCAGCCCAGGGCAGGGACCTTACGAGCAGTACTTC.

The chain employs TRBV7-2 and TRBJ2-7; D is perhaps TRBD1 (5 bases). Deletions cut 2 bases from V and 3 bases from J, with 11 bases between. Germline V gene lookup returns CDR1 SGHTA and CDR2 FQGNSA. The CDR3 is 14 amino acids. DNA of the CDR3: TGTGCCAGCAGCTTAAACTGGGGCAGCTACGAGCAGTACTTC. Its protein product is CASSLNWGSYEQYF.

This sequence joins TRBV11-1 and TRBJ2-7; possible D gene TRBD1, 5 bases. This CDR3 spans 15 amino acids. The germline V and J ends were trimmed by 4 bases and 3 bases, with 16 bases remaining between them. The germline V gene encodes CDR1 SGHAT and CDR2 FQDESV (reference sequence). Here the CDR3 DNA reads TGTGCCAGCAGCTCAGGTCTATTAACAGGCTACGAGCAGTACTTC. It specifies CASSSGLLTGYEQYF.

In its sample, this clone was seen a few times. The rearrangement joins TRBV3-1 (or the pseudogene TRBV3-2) to TRBJ2-5; 7 bases match TRBD2. The CDR3 loop spans 14 amino acids. From germline, CDR1 is LGHDT and CDR2 YNNKEL (reference sequence). J lost 1 base, V lost 4 bases, and 3 bases had no gene match. The CDR3 spells CASSLGGAQETQYF. The CDR3 DNA follows: TGTGCCAGCAGCCTGGGAGGGGCCCAAGAGACCCAGTACTTC.

The J gene is TRBJ1-1, the V gene TRBV11-2; 7 bases are a match to TRBD1. The CDR3 runs to 14 residues. The V gene end was trimmed by 2 bases and the J gene end by 2 bases; junction bases not matched to a gene: 2. Germline CDR1 reads SGHAT; CDR2 reads FQNNGV. Written as DNA, the CDR3 is TGTGCCAGCAGCTTAAGGACAGGTAACACTGAAGCTTTCTTT. Encoded protein: CASSLRTGNTEAFF.

This rearrangement joins TRBV27 to TRBJ1-5; unclear D gene. CDR1 MNHEY and CDR2 SMNVEV come from the germline V gene (reference sequence). Trimming removed 3 bases at V and 3 bases at J, with 9 bases between. The CDR3 runs 14 residues. CDR3: CASSFREPNQPQHF. For the CDR3, the DNA is TGTGCCAGCAGTTTTCGGGAGCCCAATCAGCCCCAGCATTTT.

DNA of the CDR3: TGTGCTAGTGGTTTGGGAGCCGGGGAGCTGTTTTTT. It codes for CASGLGAGELFF. This sequence joins TRBV12-5 and TRBJ2-2; D not resolved. The germline V gene has CDR1 LGHNT and CDR2 FRNRAP. This CDR3 is 12 amino acids long. Trimming left V 1 base short and J 6 bases short, with 3 bases between. The complete variable domain, with remaining parts taken from reference TRBV12-5 and TRBJ2-2, reads DARVTQTPRHKVTEMGQEVTMRCQPILGHNTVFWYRQTMMQGLELLAYFRNRAPLDDSGMPKDRFSAEMPDATLATLKIQPSEPRDSAVYFCASGLGAGELFFGEGSRLTVL.

The rearrangement uses TRBV25-1 and TRBJ1-1, with D possibly TRBD1 on 5 matching bases. Trimming shortened V by 5 bases and J by 1 base, and 14 bases separated the two germline ends. This CDR3 comprises 15 residues. CDR1 MGHDK and CDR2 SYGVNS come from the germline V gene. The CDR3 region has the DNA TGTGCCAGCAGTAAGGGGACCCAGAGGAACACTGAAGCTTTCTTT. Protein: CASSKGTQRNTEAFF. The variable domain in full, completed from reference TRBV25-1 and TRBJ1-1, reads EADIYQTPRYLVIGTGKKITLECSQTMGHDKMYWYQQDPGMELHLIHYSYGVNSTEKGDLSSESTVSRIRTEHFPLTLESARPSHTSQYLCASSKGTQRNTEAFFGQGTRLTVV.

The chain has TRBV11-3 and TRBJ2-7, with D perhaps matching TRBD2 (6 bases). V lost 5 bases and J lost 2, with 10 bases in between. The CDR3 is 13 residues long. Germline V gene lookup returns CDR1 SGHNT and CDR2 YENEEA. CDR3 bases: TGTGCCAGCAGCACTAGCTCTGCCTACGAGCAGTACTTC. Residues: CASSTSSAYEQYF.

The rearrangement uses TRBV13 and TRBJ1-6; D call uncertain. The CDR3 sequence is 14 residues long. The V end lost 0 bases, the J end lost 7 bases, and 7 bases lay between the germline ends. CDR1 is PRHDT, CDR2 FYEKMQ, per germline (reference sequence). Here the CDR3 reads CASSLGAGNSPLHF. The CDR3, as DNA: TGTGCCAGCAGCTTAGGTGCAGGAAATTCACCCCTCCACTTT.

The chain combines TRBV6-5 with TRBJ2-1; 9 bases fit TRBD2. The germline CDR1 and CDR2 sequences are MNHEY and SVGAGI. The J segment lost 8 bases and the V segment lost 5 bases, leaving 10 bases of the junction unmatched. This CDR3 has 15 residues. CDR3 in amino acids: CASSHSGSSSDEQFF. The CDR3 bases are TGTGCCAGCAGTCATAGCGGGAGCTCTTCCGATGAGCAGTTCTTC.

The V gene is TRBV15, the J gene TRBJ2-3; D remains ambiguous. Per the germline V gene, CDR1 is LNHNV and CDR2 is YYDKDF (reference sequence). The germline V and J ends were trimmed by 1 base and 0 bases, with 20 bases remaining between them. CDR3 size: 19 residues. This CDR3 is CATSRVLALSAYSTDTQYF. The CDR3, as DNA: TGTGCCACCAGCAGAGTCTTGGCATTGAGCGCCTATAGCACAGATACGCAGTATTTT.

CDR3 coding DNA: TGCGCCAGCAGCTTGTTGCAGTTCTCTGGGGCCAACGTCCTGACTTTC. Its protein is CASSLLQFSGANVLTF. V usage is TRBV5-1 and J usage is TRBJ2-6; D is unclear. Germline V gene sequence: CDR1 SGHRS, CDR2 YFSETQ. Trimming removed 1 base at V and 0 bases at J, with 8 bases between. The CDR3 is 16 residues long.

The chain links TRBV3-1 (or the pseudogene TRBV3-2) to TRBJ2-2; D is undetermined. Deletions cut 0 bases from V and 6 bases from J, with 14 bases between. Germline CDR1 and CDR2: LGHDT and YNNKEL (reference sequence). The CDR3 totals 16 residues. The CDR3 region has the DNA TGTGCCAGCAGCCAAGATTGGAAAGGGCCCTCCGGGGAGCTGTTTTTT. Protein product: CASSQDWKGPSGELFF.

This sequence joins TRBV5-1 and TRBJ2-3, with D possibly being TRBD2 (5 bases). The CDR3 contains 16 residues. The germline V gene encodes CDR1 SGHRS and CDR2 YFSETQ. With 1 base removed from V and 2 bases from J, the gap between germline ends came to 14 bases. This CDR3 reads CASSLYTRSSTDTQYF. Here the CDR3 DNA reads TGCGCCAGCAGCTTGTACACTAGATCTTCCACAGATACGCAGTATTTT.

This chain joins TRBV6-5 and TRBJ2-7; possibly TRBD1 for D (6 bases). The V gene lost 6 bases and the J gene lost 3 bases, with 15 bases spanning the gap. The germline gives CDR1 MNHEY, CDR2 SVGAGI. The CDR3 is 14 residues long. Here the CDR3 reads CASSRTGTSYEQYF. The CDR3 DNA reads as TGTGCCAGCAGCCGAACCGGGACAAGCTACGAGCAGTACTTC.

This clone appeared a few times. The chain has TRBV7-2 and TRBJ2-7; D perhaps matches TRBD2 (6 bases). CDR1 SGHTA and CDR2 FQGNSA come from the germline V gene. Between the trimmed V and J ends, which lost 1 base and 5 bases, there was a span of 12 bases. The CDR3 runs 14 residues. Here the CDR3 reads CASSLGLEVDEQYF. The CDR3 DNA is TGTGCCAGCAGCTTAGGACTAGAGGTCGACGAGCAGTACTTC. Full variable domain (outside the CDR3, taken from reference TRBV7-2 and TRBJ2-7): GAGVSQSPSNKVTEKGKDVELRCDPISGHTALYWYRQSLGQGLEFLIYFQGNSAPDKSGLPSDRFSAERTGGSVSTLTIQRTQQEDSAVYLCASSLGLEVDEQYFGPGTRLTVT.

This chain connects TRBV18 to TRBJ2-7; no reliable D call. V was trimmed by 0 bases and J by 2 bases, leaving 8 bases between them. This CDR3 comprises 14 residues. Germline V gene sequence: CDR1 KGHSH, CDR2 LQKENI. The CDR3 spells CASSPPGLTYEQYF. CDR3 sequence (DNA): TGTGCCAGCTCACCACCAGGCCTCACCTACGAGCAGTACTTC.

V is TRBV6-6 and J is TRBJ2-1; D unclear. The germline CDR1 and CDR2 sequences are MNHNY and SVGAGI (reference sequence). CDR3 size: 15 residues. Trimming removed 5 bases at V and 0 bases at J, with 11 bases between. The CDR3 protein is CASSLSASSYNEQFF. For the CDR3, the DNA is TGTGCCAGCAGTCTCAGCGCCAGCTCCTACAATGAGCAGTTCTTC.

The chain has TRBV24-1 and TRBJ2-7; D gene uncertain. V was trimmed by 7 bases and J by 7 bases, leaving 10 bases between them. The CDR3 is 11 amino acids. Looked up from germline, CDR1 is KGHDR and CDR2 is SFDVKD. The CDR3 region is CATSLNEEQYF. CDR3 bases: TGTGCCACCAGCCTTAACGAGGAGCAGTACTTC.

This clone was seen many times. The V gene is TRBV28, the J gene TRBJ1-2; maybe TRBD1 (6 bases). CDR3 size: 13 residues. CDR1 is MDHEN and CDR2 is SYDVKM in the germline V gene. V dropped 6 bases and J dropped 7 bases, with 15 bases sitting between them. The CDR3 sequence: CASSPQGRGGYTF. CDR3 bases: TGTGCCAGCAGCCCTCAGGGGCGGGGTGGCTACACCTTC.

The chain is built from TRBV5-1 and TRBJ1-6; the match to TRBD1 covers 7 bases. This CDR3 is 14 amino acids long. After removal of 4 bases from V and 10 bases from J, the junction contained 8 bases not matched to a gene. Germline assignment: CDR1 SGHRS and CDR2 YFSETQ. DNA for the CDR3: TGCGCCAGCAGCACCACAGGGGTTGACTCACCCCTCCACTTT. The encoded protein is CASSTTGVDSPLHF.

This chain connects TRBV5-8 to TRBJ2-1, with a tentative D call TRBD2 (6 bases). Trimming took 9 bases from V and 7 from J, leaving 20 bases between them. CDR3 size: 14 residues. Per germline, CDR1 SGHTS and CDR2 YDEGEE. This CDR3 is CATAGGDGRNEQFF. In DNA, the CDR3 is TGTGCCACAGCGGGTGGGGACGGGAGAAATGAGCAGTTCTTC. Filled out from reference TRBV5-8 and TRBJ2-1, the complete variable domain reads EAGVTQSPTHLIKTRGQQATLRCSPISGHTSVYWYQQALGLGLQFLLWYDEGEERNRGNFPPRFSGRQFPNYSSELNVNALELEDSALYLCATAGGDGRNEQFFGPGTRLTVL.

The chain is built from TRBV4-1 and TRBJ2-5; D ambiguous. The V end was cut by 4 bases, the J end by 4 bases, with 13 bases between. Germline lookup yields CDR1 MGHRA and CDR2 YSYEKL. CDR3 length: 14 amino acids. Here the CDR3 DNA reads TGCGCCAGCAGCCGAGAAACCAGGACAGAGACCCAGTACTTC. It specifies CASSRETRTETQYF.

The CDR3 region is CASSLASSPLHF. In DNA, the CDR3 is TGTGCCAGTAGTCTCGCTAGTTCACCCCTCCACTTT. The V gene is TRBV19, the J gene TRBJ1-6; D gene ambiguous. Germline CDR1 and CDR2: LNHDA and SQIVND (reference sequence). The CDR3 is 12 residues long. With 5 bases removed from V and 9 bases from J, the gap between germline ends came to 8 bases.

In this sample, this clone turned up once. The V and J genes are TRBV7-9 and TRBJ1-1; possible D gene TRBD1, 6 bases. Germline V gene lookup returns CDR1 SEHNR and CDR2 FQNEAQ (reference sequence). The CDR3 loop spans 13 amino acids. V gave up 8 bases and J gave up 11 bases, with 21 bases separating them. This CDR3 reads CASGGRTALGAFF. The CDR3 DNA reads TGTGCCAGCGGGGGCCGGACGGCCCTAGGGGCTTTCTTT. Supplemented by reference TRBV7-9 and TRBJ1-1, the full variable domain reads DTGVSQNPRHKITKRGQNVTFRCDPISEHNRLYWYRQTLGQGPEFLTYFQNEAQLEKSRLLSDRFSAERPKGSFSTLEIQRTEQGDSAMYLCASGGRTALGAFFGQGTRLTVV.